This T cell receptor beta chain emerged from a study of metastatic and nonmetastatic thyroid tumors. In the study overall: Repertoires from blood and tumor or nodule tissue of malignant and benign thyroid patients were compared.

Study results and caveats: Reportedly, malignant thyroid tumors had significantly higher TCR beta diversity than benign nodules, in blood and tumor.

TCRdb re-called clones via MiXCR from the PCR reads. The sample records over 45,000 clones, less than 25% being singletons. Thyroid surgery was preceded by no treatment in any patient. This clone has a count of ten or more. Antigen: not known. This CDR3 region has 13 residues. V lost 1 base and J lost 4, with 8 bases in between. The sequence derives from a male donor with papillary thyroid cancer or a benign thyroid nodule (not recorded which). Some clones in this sample may be carry-over from other donors' samples. The chain carries TRBV12-3 or TRBV12-4 and TRBJ2-7; D call uncertain. Sequenced input: blood. This CDR3 reads CASSLDRWYEQYF. The CDR3, as DNA: TGTGCCAGCAGTTTAGACCGTTGGTACGAGCAGTACTTC.